A single sample is the source of the 31 T cell receptor beta chains below, sequenced in a study of technical replicates of blood from a few donors. Clones were read by immunoSEQ multiplex PCR, and TCRdb kept only the in-frame ones, dropping some. The table lists tens of thousands of clones, roughly 89% of them singletons. Material: T cells isolated from PBMCs. These receptors all come from a human donor in good health. Some clones in this sample may be carry-over from other donors' samples.

The rearrangement joins TRBV5-4 to TRBJ2-2; no clear D. Trimming removed 4 bases at V and 6 bases at J, with 7 bases between. CDR3 size: 12 residues. From germline, CDR1 is SGHNT and CDR2 YYREEE (reference sequence). The DNA for the CDR3 is TGTGCCAGCAGCCTCCCTGCCGGGGAGCTGTTTTTT. Its translation is CASSLPAGELFF.

This rearrangement joins TRBV4-1 to TRBJ2-2, with a weak D call TRBD2 (7 bases). V was clipped by 7 bases and J by 6 bases, with 12 bases between them. CDR1 is MGHRA, CDR2 YSYEKL, per germline. The CDR3 has 13 amino acids. The CDR3 here is CASTHGGPGELFF. In DNA, the CDR3 is TGCGCCAGCACCCACGGGGGGCCCGGGGAGCTGTTTTTT.

The chain joins TRBV29-1 to TRBJ2-2; D remains ambiguous. Per germline, CDR1 SQVTM and CDR2 ANQGSEA. This CDR3 contains 14 residues. The ends were cut back, 4 bases at V and 5 bases at J, with 14 bases in the middle. CDR3 protein: CSVVFSRGTGELFF. CDR3 nucleotide sequence: TGCAGCGTTGTATTCAGCCGCGGAACCGGGGAGCTGTTTTTT.

This clone was found once. V gene TRBV9 combines with J gene TRBJ2-3; 13 bases are a match to TRBD2. Germline V CDR1 and CDR2: SGDLS, YYNGEE. The trim removed 3 bases at V and 0 bases at J, leaving 4 bases unmatched. CDR3 length: 17 residues. The CDR3, as DNA: TGTGCCAGCAGCGGGACTAGCGGGGGCCTTAGCACAGATACGCAGTATTTT. This sequence encodes CASSGTSGGLSTDTQYF.

The V and J genes are TRBV19 and TRBJ2-7, with D possibly matching TRBD2 (6 bases). V gave up 1 base and J gave up 3 bases, with 10 bases separating them. Per germline, CDR1 LNHDA and CDR2 SQIVND (reference sequence). The CDR3 spans 14 residues. The chain's CDR3 is CASSIGPGDYEQYF. CDR3 bases: TGTGCCAGTAGTATAGGTCCGGGAGACTACGAGCAGTACTTC.

This chain links TRBV11-3 with TRBJ1-5, with TRBD1 as a possible D gene (6 bases). V shed 1 base and J shed 6 bases, with 10 bases lying between them. Germline V CDR1 and CDR2: SGHNT, YENEEA. The CDR3 contains 14 residues. The CDR3 nucleotides read TGTGCCAGCAGCTTAGGATGGGGGCGTCAGCCCCAGCATTTT. Protein: CASSLGWGRQPQHF.

The J gene is TRBJ2-6, the V gene TRBV5-4, with D tentatively TRBD1 (6 bases). Germline CDR1 reads SGHNT; CDR2 reads YYREEE (reference sequence). The V and J ends lost 0 bases and 9 bases respectively, with 13 bases between them. The CDR3 spans 15 residues. Here the CDR3 reads CASSLVGAGYNVLTF. The DNA for the CDR3 is TGTGCCAGCAGCTTGGTGGGGGCTGGATACAACGTCCTGACTTTC.

The chain couples TRBV7-9 to TRBJ1-1; 8 nucleotides line up with TRBD1. With V trimmed by 4 bases and J by 1 base, 5 bases remained unmatched. Germline V lookup: CDR1 SEHNR, CDR2 FQNEAQ (reference sequence). The CDR3 extends over 15 amino acids. DNA for the CDR3: TGTGCCAGCAGCTATATCGGACAGGGGAACACTGAAGCTTTCTTT. Translated, it gives CASSYIGQGNTEAFF.

V gene TRBV11-3 combines with J gene TRBJ2-7, with TRBD2 as a possible D gene (5 bases). Germline CDR1 and CDR2: SGHNT and YENEEA. CDR3 length equals 16 residues. V was clipped by 1 base and J by 0 bases, with 13 bases between them. CDR3 region: CASSLVVGRTSYEQYF. CDR3 DNA: TGTGCCAGCAGCTTAGTCGTGGGGAGAACCTCCTACGAGCAGTACTTC.

The chain joins TRBV27 to TRBJ2-7; 7 nucleotides agree with TRBD2. V was clipped by 7 bases and J by 0 bases; unmatched bases: 6. The CDR3 runs to 14 residues. Germline V gene data show CDR1 as MNHEY and CDR2 as SMNVEV (reference sequence). DNA of the CDR3: TGTGCCAGCATGGCGACTAGCTTCTCCTACGAGCAGTACTTC. Translated, it gives CASMATSFSYEQYF.

The count of this clone is one. The chain couples TRBV23-1 to TRBJ1-3; unclear D gene. TRBV23-1 is known as an ORF, though its function is uncertain. Trimming removed 0 bases from V and 7 bases from J, with 16 bases in between. CDR3 length: 16 amino acids. The CDR3 reads CASSQSGNQTGNTIYF. The DNA of the CDR3 is TGCGCCAGCAGTCAATCGGGTAATCAAACCGGGAACACCATATATTTT.

The sample holds one count of this clone. The chain uses TRBV4-1 and TRBJ2-7; 10 nucleotides match TRBD1. Losses at the gene ends were 0 bases for V and 4 bases for J; bases not matched to a gene: 9. This CDR3 spans 17 amino acids. Looked up from germline, CDR1 is MGHRA and CDR2 is YSYEKL. The CDR3 DNA reads as TGCGCCAGCAGCCAAGATGACCCGGGACAGGGGACGTACGAGCAGTACTTC. Translated: CASSQDDPGQGTYEQYF.

The chain employs TRBV4-1 and TRBJ2-1; 10 bases match TRBD2. CDR1 and CDR2 from the germline V gene are MGHRA and YSYEKL. With 6 bases clipped from V and 0 bases from J, the junction kept 14 bases outside the gene matches. This CDR3 comprises 19 residues. Here the CDR3 DNA reads TGCGCCAGCAGTTCGAGCGGGAGGGCCTGGTTCGGCTCCTACAATGAGCAGTTCTTC. Translation: CASSSSGRAWFGSYNEQFF.

The table lists this clone with a count of one. The J gene is TRBJ1-2, the V gene TRBV14; no clear D. Germline V gives CDR1 SGHDN, CDR2 FVKESK. V lost 0 bases to trimming and J lost 2 bases, with 10 bases between them. This CDR3 contains 15 residues. CDR3 nucleotides: TGTGCCAGCAGCCAAGAGAGCGCATCCAACTATGGCTACACCTTC. Its protein is CASSQESASNYGYTF.

The chain carries TRBV11-2 and TRBJ2-7; D perhaps matches TRBD1 (6 bases). V gave up 4 bases and J gave up 6 bases, with 28 bases separating them. There are 18 residues in the CDR3. The germline V gene has CDR1 SGHAT and CDR2 FQNNGV. In nucleotides, the CDR3 is TGTGCCAGCAGCTCCATAAAAAGACAGGTCCACTCCTCGCGCGAGCAGTACTTC. Encoded protein: CASSSIKRQVHSSREQYF.

The chain combines TRBV19 with TRBJ2-1, with 7 nucleotides matching TRBD1. Germline CDR1 LNHDA, CDR2 SQIVND (reference sequence). The CDR3 extends over 15 amino acids. V lost 4 bases and J lost 7; bases outside the gene matches: 10. CDR3 protein: CASSTPLTGLNEQFF. The DNA for the CDR3 is TGTGCCAGTAGTACCCCCTTGACAGGGTTGAATGAGCAGTTCTTC.

The V call is TRBV11-2, the J call TRBJ2-6, with 9 bases lining up with TRBD1. Germline CDR1 reads SGHAT; CDR2 reads FQNNGV. With V trimmed by 6 bases and J by 0 bases, 12 bases remained unmatched. The CDR3 is 19 residues long. The DNA for the CDR3 is TGTGCCAGCAGATTGCCGGGACAGGGATTCAGCTCTGGGGCCAACGTCCTGACTTTC. Residues: CASRLPGQGFSSGANVLTF.

The V and J genes are TRBV19 and TRBJ1-6; 8 positions match TRBD1. The ends lost 5 bases at V and 7 bases at J; junction bases unmatched: 10. The CDR3 sequence is 16 residues long. The V gene's germline CDR1 is LNHDA and CDR2 SQIVND (reference sequence). The CDR3 DNA sequence: TGTGCCAGTAGTGGAGGGACAGGAGATTCCAATTCACCCCTCCACTTT. Translated: CASSGGTGDSNSPLHF.

The chain combines TRBV5-4 with TRBJ1-6, with 7 nucleotides matching TRBD1. Germline V lookup: CDR1 SGHNT, CDR2 YYREEE (reference sequence). This CDR3 region has 14 residues. V lost 7 bases, J lost 8 bases, and 9 bases stayed unmatched. CDR3 amino acids: CASGTDLSDSPLHF. The CDR3, as DNA: TGTGCCAGCGGGACAGATCTTTCTGATTCACCCCTCCACTTT.

The chain is built from TRBV7-7 and TRBJ2-5, with D hard to call. Germline V gene data show CDR1 as SSHAT and CDR2 as FNYEAQ (reference sequence). Trimming removed 2 bases from V and 5 bases from J, with 9 bases in between. CDR3 size: 13 residues. CDR3 DNA: TGTGCCAGCAGCTTATACCAGTGGGAGACCCAGTACTTC. Its translation is CASSLYQWETQYF.

The chain is built from TRBV2 and TRBJ1-5, with 9 nucleotides matching TRBD1. This CDR3 is built from 15 residues. The germline V gene encodes CDR1 SNHLY and CDR2 FYNNEI. V was pared by 6 bases and J by 2 bases, with 5 bases of the junction left unmatched. The CDR3 here is CASRAGQGGNQPQHF. CDR3 sequence (DNA): TGTGCCAGCAGGGCGGGACAGGGAGGCAATCAGCCCCAGCATTTT.

The chain is built from TRBV27 and TRBJ1-1; 7 nucleotides line up with TRBD1. Trimming cost V 8 bases and J 1 base; bases outside gene matches: 4. The CDR3 has 13 amino acids. Germline V gene data show CDR1 as MNHEY and CDR2 as SMNVEV (reference sequence). CDR3 region: CASGRQGNTEAFF. The CDR3 DNA sequence: TGTGCCAGCGGGCGACAGGGGAACACTGAAGCTTTCTTT.

This rearrangement joins TRBV12-5 to TRBJ2-5, with 12 bases that match TRBD2. J gave up 4 bases and V 7 bases, and 7 bases lay outside the gene matches. This CDR3 is built from 15 residues. Germline V gene lookup returns CDR1 LGHNT and CDR2 FRNRAP. DNA for the CDR3: TGTGCTAGTGCCTACGGACTAGCGGGGTCAGAGACCCAGTACTTC. As protein: CASAYGLAGSETQYF.

The rearrangement links TRBV5-1 to TRBJ2-1; TRBD2 matches 8 bases. CDR3 length: 14 amino acids. The ends lost 1 base at V and 9 bases at J; junction bases unmatched: 6. Germline CDR1 is SGHRS and CDR2 is YFSETQ. The CDR3 DNA reads as TGCGCCAGCAGCTTGAACCAGCGGGGGTTTGAGCAGTTCTTC. The encoded protein is CASSLNQRGFEQFF.

The chain uses TRBV27 and TRBJ1-2; 10 bases match TRBD1. Germline CDR1 is MNHEY and CDR2 is SMNVEV (reference sequence). Germline trimming cut 5 bases from V and 3 bases from J; bases unmatched to any gene: 3. The CDR3 loop spans 14 amino acids. The CDR3 sequence is CASSGGQGYYGYTF. CDR3 DNA sequence: TGTGCCAGCAGTGGGGGACAGGGGTACTATGGCTACACCTTC.

The chain joins TRBV6-1 to TRBJ2-5, with D perhaps TRBD2 (7 bases). Germline CDR1 reads MNHNS; CDR2 reads SASEGT. The CDR3 covers 14 residues. V was trimmed by 1 base and J by 4 bases, leaving 10 bases between them. CDR3 coding DNA: TGTGCCAGCAGTGAAGGGGGAGGGGGAGAGACCCAGTACTTC. It codes for CASSEGGGGETQYF.

The V gene is TRBV5-8, the J gene TRBJ2-7; perhaps TRBD1 as D (5 bases). V gave up 2 bases and J gave up 1 base, with 10 bases separating them. CDR1 and CDR2 (germline): SGHTS, YDEGEE. The CDR3 contains 14 residues. This CDR3 is CASSFTTGSYEQYF. CDR3 DNA sequence: TGTGCCAGCAGCTTTACAACAGGATCCTACGAGCAGTACTTC. The variable domain in full, with the rest retrieved from reference TRBV5-8 and TRBJ2-7, is EAGVTQSPTHLIKTRGQQATLRCSPISGHTSVYWYQQALGLGLQFLLWYDEGEERNRGNFPPRFSGRQFPNYSSELNVNALELEDSALYLCASSFTTGSYEQYFGPGTRLTVT.

V gene TRBV7-9 combines with J gene TRBJ2-5, with TRBD2 identical over 8 bases. Trimming took 5 bases from V and 5 from J; bases not matched to a gene: 1. This CDR3 comprises 12 residues. Germline assignment: CDR1 SEHNR and CDR2 FQNEAQ (reference sequence). The CDR3 loop reads CASSTGGETQYF. CDR3 coding DNA: TGTGCCAGCAGCACGGGGGGGGAGACCCAGTACTTC.

V and J are TRBV6-5 and TRBJ2-5; the match to TRBD1 covers 10 bases. The CDR3 is 13 amino acids. Germline V gene sequence: CDR1 MNHEY, CDR2 SVGAGI. V lost 6 bases and J lost 6; bases outside the gene matches: 4. The CDR3 nucleotides are TGTGCCAGCAGGACAGGGGGCGGGAAGACCCAGTACTTC. It encodes CASRTGGGKTQYF.

The sample holds one count of this clone. The V call is TRBV29-1, the J call TRBJ2-7, with 8 bases that match TRBD1. Trimming removed 2 bases from V and 3 bases from J; junction bases left unmatched: 9. The CDR3 sequence is 15 residues long. CDR1 SQVTM and CDR2 ANQGSEA come from the germline V gene. For the CDR3, the DNA is TGCAGCGTTGAATCTCAGGGGGCCGGTCTCTACGAGCAGTACTTC. This translates into CSVESQGAGLYEQYF.

CDR3 region: CASSDARQGVGQPQHF. Written as DNA, the CDR3 is TGTGCCAGCAGTGATGCCCGACAGGGGGTTGGTCAGCCCCAGCATTTT. The chain is built from TRBV6-1 and TRBJ1-5; 9 nucleotides agree with TRBD1. The V gene end was trimmed by 3 bases and the J gene end by 6 bases; junction bases not matched to a gene: 9. The V gene's germline CDR1 is MNHNS and CDR2 SASEGT. This CDR3 has 16 residues.